This T cell receptor (beta chain) was retrieved from a study of neoadjuvant anti-PD-1 for oral cavity cancer. On the study more broadly: Most patients had three to four biweekly doses of 3 mg/kg nivolumab before resection.

With 1 base removed from V and 7 bases from J, the gap between germline ends came to 6 bases. CDR1 is SGHNT and CDR2 is YYREEE in the germline V gene (reference sequence). The CDR3 consists of 13 residues. Profiled with immunoSEQ multiplex PCR; TCRdb holds only in-frame clones, not every one. The sample records more than 11,000 clones, around 70% being singletons. Only a few counts were recorded for this clone. Time point described: after neoadjuvant nivolumab, at surgical resection. This rearrangement joins TRBV5-4 to TRBJ1-6; D unclear. Sequences were derived from PBMCs, sampled after nivolumab (anti-PD-1) treatment. The sequence derives from a person between 35 and 79 years old with oral cavity squamous cell carcinoma. This CDR3 is CASSLRLNSPLHF. CDR3 DNA sequence: TGTGCCAGCAGCTTGCGACTGAATTCACCCCTCCACTTT.